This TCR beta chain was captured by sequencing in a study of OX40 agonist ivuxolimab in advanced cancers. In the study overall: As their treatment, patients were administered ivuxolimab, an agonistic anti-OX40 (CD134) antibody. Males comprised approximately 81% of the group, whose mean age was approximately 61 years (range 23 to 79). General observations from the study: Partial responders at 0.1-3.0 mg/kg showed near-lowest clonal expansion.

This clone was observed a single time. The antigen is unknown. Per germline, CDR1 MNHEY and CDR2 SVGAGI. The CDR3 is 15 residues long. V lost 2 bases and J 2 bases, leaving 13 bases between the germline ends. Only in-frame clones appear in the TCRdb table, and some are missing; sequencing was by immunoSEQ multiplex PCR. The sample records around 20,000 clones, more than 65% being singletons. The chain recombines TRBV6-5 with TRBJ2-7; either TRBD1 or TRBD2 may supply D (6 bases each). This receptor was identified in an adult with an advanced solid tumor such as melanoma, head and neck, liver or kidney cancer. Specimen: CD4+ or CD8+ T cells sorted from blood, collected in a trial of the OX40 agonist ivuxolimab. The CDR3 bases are TGTGCCAGCAGTTACGAGGGGGGCAGCGCCTACGAGCAGTACTTC. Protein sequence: CASSYEGGSAYEQYF.